This is a list of T cell receptor beta chains from one sample in a study of early T cells in non-severe SARS-CoV-2 infection. Each CDR3 protein is one row after TCRdb ran MiXCR on the 5' RACE reads. The top ten clones hold 21% of a sample with 40,000 to 50,000 distinct CDR3 sequences, roughly 11% of them seen once. What was sequenced was whole blood. The source is an adult who was a healthcare worker with PCR-confirmed SARS-CoV-2 infection or an uninfected control (not recorded which). CDR3s include the opening cysteine and the closing phenylalanine or tryptophan. D genes are given only for firm matches. The listing skips clone size in some rows; elsewhere it reads once, few, many or a size class.

V	size	D	J	DNA	CDR3
TRBV4-2	many	TRBD2	TRBJ2-1	TGTGCCAGCAGCCAAGAGGGGAGACTAGCGGGTCCAACCCCTGTCAGATTC	CASSQEGRLAGPTPVRF
TRBV28	many	TRBD1	TRBJ1-1	TGTGCCAGCAGTTGGGGGACAGGGGTCACTGAAGCTTTCTTT	CASSWGTGVTEAFF
TRBV15	few	-	TRBJ2-7	TGTGCCACCAGCAAGGAGCGGCCCGAATATTCCTACGAGCAGTACTTC	CATSKERPEYSYEQYF
TRBV20-1	few	-	TRBJ1-6	TGCAGTGCCCCCGCCGGGACATTTAATTCACCCCTCCACTTT	CSAPAGTFNSPLHF
TRBV28	many	-	TRBJ2-2	TGTGCCAGCAGTCCGACAGCTGGAGGCGTATTTAACACCGGGGAGCTGTTTTTT	CASSPTAGGVFNTGELFF
TRBV6-2/TRBV6-3	many	-	TRBJ2-2	TGTGCCAGCAGTTACTCTCGCGGGGAGCTGTTTTTT	CASSYSRGELFF
TRBV27	many	-	TRBJ2-3	TGTGCCAGCAGTTTGAGTGGGTGGACAGATACGCAGTATTTT	CASSLSGWTDTQYF
TRBV6-1	-	TRBD2	TRBJ2-3	TGTGCCAGCAGAGGGACTAGCGGGCTGAGGGATACGCAGTATTTT	CASRGTSGLRDTQYF
TRBV20-1	many	TRBD1	TRBJ2-7	TGCAGTGCTAGAGATCCCCGTCTCCTGGACAGGGTAGCCTACGAGCAGTACTTC	CSARDPRLLDRVAYEQYF
TRBV7-8	-	-	TRBJ2-1	TGTGCCAGCAGCTTACCGGGACCCAATTCTTACAATGAGCAGTTCTTC	CASSLPGPNSYNEQFF
TRBV6-5	many	-	TRBJ1-6	TGTGCCAGCAGGCAGGGGTCCTATAATTCACCCCTCCACTTT	CASRQGSYNSPLHF
TRBV18	many	-	TRBJ2-3	TGTGCCAGCTCACCCCGCACCTCCACAGATACGCAGTATTTT	CASSPRTSTDTQYF